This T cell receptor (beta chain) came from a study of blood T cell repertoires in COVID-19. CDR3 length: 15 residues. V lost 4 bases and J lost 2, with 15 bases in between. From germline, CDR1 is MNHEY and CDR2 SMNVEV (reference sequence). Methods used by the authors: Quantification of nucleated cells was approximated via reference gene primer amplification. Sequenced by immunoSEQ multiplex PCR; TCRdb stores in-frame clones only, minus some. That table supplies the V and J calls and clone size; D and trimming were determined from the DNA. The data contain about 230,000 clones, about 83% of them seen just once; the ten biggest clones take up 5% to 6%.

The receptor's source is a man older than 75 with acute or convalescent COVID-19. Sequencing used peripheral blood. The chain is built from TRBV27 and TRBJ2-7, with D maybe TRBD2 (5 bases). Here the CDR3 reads CASSYGPPGTYEQYF. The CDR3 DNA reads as TGTGCCAGCAGTTACGGGCCCCCGGGAACCTACGAGCAGTACTTC.